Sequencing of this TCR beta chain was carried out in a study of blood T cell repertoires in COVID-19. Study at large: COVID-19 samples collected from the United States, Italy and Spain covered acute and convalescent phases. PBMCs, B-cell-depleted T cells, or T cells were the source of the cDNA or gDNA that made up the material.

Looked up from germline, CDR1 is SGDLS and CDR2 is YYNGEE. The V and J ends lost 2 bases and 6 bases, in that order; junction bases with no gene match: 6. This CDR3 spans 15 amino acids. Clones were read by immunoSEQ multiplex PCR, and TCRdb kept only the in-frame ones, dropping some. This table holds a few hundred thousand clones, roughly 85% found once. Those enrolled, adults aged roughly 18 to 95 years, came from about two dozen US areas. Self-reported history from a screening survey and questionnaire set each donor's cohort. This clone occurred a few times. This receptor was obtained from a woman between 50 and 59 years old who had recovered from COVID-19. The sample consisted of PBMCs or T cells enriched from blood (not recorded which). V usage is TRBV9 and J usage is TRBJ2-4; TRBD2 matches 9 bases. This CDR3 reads CASSVAAGGVNIQYF. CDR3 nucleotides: TGTGCCAGCAGCGTCGCAGCGGGAGGTGTAAACATTCAGTACTTC.